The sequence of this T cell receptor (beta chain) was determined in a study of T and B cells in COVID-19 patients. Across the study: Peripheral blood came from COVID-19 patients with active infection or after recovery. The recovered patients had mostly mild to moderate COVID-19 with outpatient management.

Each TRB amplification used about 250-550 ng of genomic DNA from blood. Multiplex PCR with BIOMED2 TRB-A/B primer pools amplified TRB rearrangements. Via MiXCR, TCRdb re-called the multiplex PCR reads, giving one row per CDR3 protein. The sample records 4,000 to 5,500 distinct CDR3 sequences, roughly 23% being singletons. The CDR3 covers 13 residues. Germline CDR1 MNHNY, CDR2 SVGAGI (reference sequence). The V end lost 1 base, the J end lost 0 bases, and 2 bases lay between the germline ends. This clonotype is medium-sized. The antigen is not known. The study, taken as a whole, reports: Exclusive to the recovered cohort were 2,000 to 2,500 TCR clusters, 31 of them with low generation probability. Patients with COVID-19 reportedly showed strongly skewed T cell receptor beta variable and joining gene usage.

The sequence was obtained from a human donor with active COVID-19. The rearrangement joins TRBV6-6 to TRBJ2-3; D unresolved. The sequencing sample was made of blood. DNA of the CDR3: TGTGCCAGCAGTTACTTAAGCACAGATACGCAGTATTTT. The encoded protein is CASSYLSTDTQYF.